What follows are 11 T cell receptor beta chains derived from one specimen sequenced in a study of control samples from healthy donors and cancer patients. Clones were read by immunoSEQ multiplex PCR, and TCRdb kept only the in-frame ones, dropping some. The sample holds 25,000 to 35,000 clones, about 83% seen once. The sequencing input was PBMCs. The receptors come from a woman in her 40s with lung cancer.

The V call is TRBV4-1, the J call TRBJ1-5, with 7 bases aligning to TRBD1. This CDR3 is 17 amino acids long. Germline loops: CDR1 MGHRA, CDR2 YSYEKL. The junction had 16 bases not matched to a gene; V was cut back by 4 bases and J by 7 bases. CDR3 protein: CASSRREGASGGQPQHF. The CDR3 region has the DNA TGCGCCAGCAGCCGTCGAGAGGGGGCCTCCGGAGGGCAGCCCCAGCATTTT.

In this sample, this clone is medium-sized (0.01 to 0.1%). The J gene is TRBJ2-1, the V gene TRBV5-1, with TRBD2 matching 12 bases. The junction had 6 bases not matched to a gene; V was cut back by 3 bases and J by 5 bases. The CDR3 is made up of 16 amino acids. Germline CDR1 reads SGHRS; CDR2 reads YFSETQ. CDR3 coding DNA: TGCGCCAGCAGCTCCGGACTAGCGGGGAAACACAATGAGCAGTTCTTC. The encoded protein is CASSSGLAGKHNEQFF.

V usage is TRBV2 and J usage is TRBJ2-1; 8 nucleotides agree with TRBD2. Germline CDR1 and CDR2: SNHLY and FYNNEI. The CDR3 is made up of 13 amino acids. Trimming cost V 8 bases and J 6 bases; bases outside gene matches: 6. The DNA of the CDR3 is TGTGCCAGCTTGCCGCGGGGGGCCAATGAGCAGTTCTTC. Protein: CASLPRGANEQFF. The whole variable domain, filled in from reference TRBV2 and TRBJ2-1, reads EPEVTQTPSHQVTQMGQEVILRCVPISNHLYFYWYRQILGQKVEFLVSFYNNEISEKSEIFDDQFSVERPDGSNFTLKIRSTKLEDSAMYFCASLPRGANEQFFGPGTRLTVL.

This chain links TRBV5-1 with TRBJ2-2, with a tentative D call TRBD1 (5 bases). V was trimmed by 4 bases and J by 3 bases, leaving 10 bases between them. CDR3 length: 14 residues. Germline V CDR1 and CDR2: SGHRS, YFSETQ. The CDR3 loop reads CASSRQPDTGELFF. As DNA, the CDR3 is TGCGCCAGCAGCCGACAGCCCGACACCGGGGAGCTGTTTTTT. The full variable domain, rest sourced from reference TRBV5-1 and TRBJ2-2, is KAGVTQTPRYLIKTRGQQVTLSCSPISGHRSVSWYQQTPGQGLQFLFEYFSETQRNKGNFPGRFSGRQFSNSRSEMNVSTLELGDSALYLCASSRQPDTGELFFGEGSRLTVL.

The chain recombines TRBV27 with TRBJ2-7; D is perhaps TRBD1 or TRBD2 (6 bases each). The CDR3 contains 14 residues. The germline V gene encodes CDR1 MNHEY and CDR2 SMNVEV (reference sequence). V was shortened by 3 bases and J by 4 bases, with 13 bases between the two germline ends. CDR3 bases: TGTGCCAGCAGTTTGGGGGGCGCAGAGTACGAGCAGTACTTC. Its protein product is CASSLGGAEYEQYF.

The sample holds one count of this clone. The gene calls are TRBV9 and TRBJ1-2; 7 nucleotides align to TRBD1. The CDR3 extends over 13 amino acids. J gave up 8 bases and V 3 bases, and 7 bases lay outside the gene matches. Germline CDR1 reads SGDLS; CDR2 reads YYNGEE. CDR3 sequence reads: CASSATGDGGYTF. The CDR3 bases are TGTGCCAGCAGCGCCACAGGGGATGGGGGCTACACCTTC. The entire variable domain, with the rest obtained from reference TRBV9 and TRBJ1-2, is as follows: DSGVTQTPKHLITATGQRVTLRCSPRSGDLSVYWYQQSLDQGLQFLIQYYNGEERAKGNILERFSAQQFPDLHSELNLSSLELGDSALYFCASSATGDGGYTFGSGTRLTVV.

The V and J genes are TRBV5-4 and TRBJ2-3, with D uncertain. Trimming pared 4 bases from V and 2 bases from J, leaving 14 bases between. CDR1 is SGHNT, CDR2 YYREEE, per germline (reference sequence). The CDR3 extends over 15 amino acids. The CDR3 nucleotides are TGTGCCAGCAGCCTAATAAACCTCCCCACAGATACGCAGTATTTT. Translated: CASSLINLPTDTQYF. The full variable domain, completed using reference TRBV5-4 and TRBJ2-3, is ETGVTQSPTHLIKTRGQQVTLRCSSQSGHNTVSWYQQALGQGPQFIFQYYREEENGRGNFPPRFSGLQFPNYSSELNVNALELDDSALYLCASSLINLPTDTQYFGPGTRLTVL.

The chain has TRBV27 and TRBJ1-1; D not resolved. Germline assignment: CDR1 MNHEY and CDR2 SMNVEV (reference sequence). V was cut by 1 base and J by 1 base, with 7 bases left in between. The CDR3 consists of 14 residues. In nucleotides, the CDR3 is TGTGCCAGCAGTTTATTCCCAGGGAACACTGAAGCTTTCTTT. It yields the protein CASSLFPGNTEAFF.

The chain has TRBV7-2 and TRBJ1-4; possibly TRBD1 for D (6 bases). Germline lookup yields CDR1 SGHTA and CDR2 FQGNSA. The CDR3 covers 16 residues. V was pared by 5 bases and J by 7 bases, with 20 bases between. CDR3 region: CASSTGHGGLGEKLFF. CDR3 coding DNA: TGTGCCAGCAGCACAGGACACGGGGGGCTAGGTGAAAAACTGTTTTTT.

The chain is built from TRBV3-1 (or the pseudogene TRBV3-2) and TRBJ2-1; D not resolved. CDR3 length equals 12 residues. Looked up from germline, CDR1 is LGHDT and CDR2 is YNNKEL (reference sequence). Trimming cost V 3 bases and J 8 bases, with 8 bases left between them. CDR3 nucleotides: TGTGCCAGCAGCCAGGGGTGGGATGAGCAGTTCTTC. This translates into CASSQGWDEQFF.

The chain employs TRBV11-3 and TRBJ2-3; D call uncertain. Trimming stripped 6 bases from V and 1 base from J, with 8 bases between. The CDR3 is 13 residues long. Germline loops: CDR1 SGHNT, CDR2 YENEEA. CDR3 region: CASRPQGTDTQYF. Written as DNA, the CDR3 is TGTGCCAGCAGGCCTCAGGGCACAGATACGCAGTATTTT. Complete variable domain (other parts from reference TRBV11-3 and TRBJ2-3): EAGVVQSPRYKIIEKKQPVAFWCNPISGHNTLYWYLQNLGQGPELLIRYENEEAVDDSQLPKDRFSAERLKGVDSTLKIQPAELGDSAVYLCASRPQGTDTQYFGPGTRLTVL.